This entry lists 10 T cell receptor beta chains sequenced from one sample in a study of shared clonotypes between healthy human individuals. Using immunoSEQ multiplex PCR, the repertoire was profiled, and TCRdb retains in-frame clones only, with some absent. The sample contains fewer than 2.5 million clones, 80% to 95% of which appear only once. The sample consisted of naive CD4+ T cells from PBMCs. Subset: CD45RA+ positively selected. The source is a man between 18 and 29 years old in good health. Some clones in this sample may be carry-over from other donors' samples.

CDR3 DNA sequence: TGCGCCAGCAACCCGGATCGAGCAGGGGCCAATGAAGCTTTCTTT. This codes for CASNPDRAGANEAFF. The chain is built from TRBV5-1 and TRBJ1-1, with D possibly matching TRBD1 (6 bases). Germline V gene lookup returns CDR1 SGHRS and CDR2 YFSETQ. The V gene lost 6 bases and the J gene lost 7 bases, with 22 bases spanning the gap. This CDR3 spans 15 amino acids.

The chain carries TRBV9 and TRBJ2-5; TRBD1 is a possible D gene (6 bases). Germline CDR1 and CDR2: SGDLS and YYNGEE. The CDR3 consists of 15 residues. Trimming removed 0 bases at V and 4 bases at J, with 13 bases between. Here the CDR3 reads CASSVVGWGRETQYF. The CDR3 DNA is TGTGCCAGCAGCGTAGTTGGTTGGGGGCGAGAGACCCAGTACTTC.

The V call is TRBV4-1, the J call TRBJ2-7; D not resolved. This CDR3 contains 19 residues. V lost 4 bases to trimming and J lost 0 bases, with 25 bases between them. Germline assignment: CDR1 MGHRA and CDR2 YSYEKL. CDR3 bases: TGCGCCAGCAGCCGACCCCGGGCCGCCGCCACCTTAAGCTCCTACGAGCAGTACTTC. The encoded protein is CASSRPRAAATLSSYEQYF.

This clone was detected only once. The chain employs TRBV15 and TRBJ2-7; D is possibly TRBD1 (6 bases). With 0 bases removed from V and 2 bases from J, the gap between germline ends came to 8 bases. CDR1 is LNHNV, CDR2 YYDKDF, per germline (reference sequence). The CDR3 loop spans 14 amino acids. The chain's CDR3 is CATSREGTTYEQYF. The DNA for the CDR3 is TGTGCCACCAGCAGAGAGGGGACAACCTACGAGCAGTACTTC.

This chain links TRBV2 with TRBJ2-1; TRBD1 matches at 7 bases. After removal of 2 bases from V and 2 bases from J, the junction contained 0 bases not matched to a gene. There are 14 residues in the CDR3. Germline CDR1 and CDR2: SNHLY and FYNNEI. CDR3 nucleotides: TGTGCCAGCAGTGAACAGGGGGCCTACAATGAGCAGTTCTTC. This sequence encodes CASSEQGAYNEQFF.

V and J are TRBV30 and TRBJ2-3; TRBD2 is a possible D gene (7 bases). Germline V gene data show CDR1 as GTSNPN and CDR2 as SVGIG (reference sequence). CDR3 size: 14 residues. Trimming stripped 4 bases from V and 5 bases from J, with 16 bases between. CDR3: CAWNKGGSLDTQYF. CDR3 coding DNA: TGTGCCTGGAATAAGGGGGGGAGTTTAGATACGCAGTATTTT.

The chain carries TRBV7-2 and TRBJ2-7, with TRBD2 as a possible D gene (5 bases). The germline V gene encodes CDR1 SGHTA and CDR2 FQGNSA. The V end lost 5 bases, the J end lost 2 bases, and 13 bases lay between the germline ends. CDR3 length: 14 amino acids. CDR3 DNA: TGTGCCAGCAGCCACCCCGGGGTCACCTACGAGCAGTACTTC. Translating gives CASSHPGVTYEQYF.

The chain has TRBV5-4 and TRBJ2-3, with a tentative D call TRBD2 (5 bases). The length of the CDR3 is 14 residues. V lost 0 bases and J lost 6, with 11 bases in between. Germline CDR1 is SGHNT and CDR2 is YYREEE (reference sequence). This chain's CDR3 is CASSLVAERDTQYF. In DNA form, the CDR3 reads TGTGCCAGCAGCTTGGTGGCCGAGCGGGATACGCAGTATTTT.

Only one count was recorded for this clone. The CDR3 bases are TGTGCCAGCATAGCTTCCGACAGACGGACTCAGCCCCAGCATTTT. As protein: CASIASDRRTQPQHF. The chain uses TRBV6-1 and TRBJ1-5; D might be TRBD1 (5 bases). CDR1 is MNHNS and CDR2 is SASEGT in the germline V gene. This CDR3 comprises 15 residues. The V end lost 7 bases, the J end lost 6 bases, and 19 bases lay between the germline ends.

The chain couples TRBV28 to TRBJ2-7; D may be TRBD2 (6 bases). The V gene lost 4 bases and the J gene lost 0 bases, with 22 bases spanning the gap. The CDR3 spans 18 residues. The germline V gene encodes CDR1 MDHEN and CDR2 SYDVKM. CDR3 protein: CASSSLVLAWSSSYEQYF. In DNA, the CDR3 is TGTGCCAGCAGTTCACTGGTACTAGCTTGGTCCTCCTCCTACGAGCAGTACTTC.